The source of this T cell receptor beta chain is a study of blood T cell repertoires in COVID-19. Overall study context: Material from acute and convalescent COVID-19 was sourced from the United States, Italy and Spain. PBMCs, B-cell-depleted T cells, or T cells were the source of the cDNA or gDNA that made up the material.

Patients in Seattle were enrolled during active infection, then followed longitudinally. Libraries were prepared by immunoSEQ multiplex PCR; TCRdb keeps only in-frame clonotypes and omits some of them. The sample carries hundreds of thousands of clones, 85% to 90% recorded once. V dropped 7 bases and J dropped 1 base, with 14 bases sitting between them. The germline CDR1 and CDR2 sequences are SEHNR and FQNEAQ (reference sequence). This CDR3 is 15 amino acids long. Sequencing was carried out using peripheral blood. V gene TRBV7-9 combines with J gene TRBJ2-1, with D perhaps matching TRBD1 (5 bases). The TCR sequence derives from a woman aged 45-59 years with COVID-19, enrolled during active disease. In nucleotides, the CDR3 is TGTGCCAGCACCTTTCAGGGTGGTTCCTACAATGAGCAGTTCTTC. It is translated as CASTFQGGSYNEQFF.